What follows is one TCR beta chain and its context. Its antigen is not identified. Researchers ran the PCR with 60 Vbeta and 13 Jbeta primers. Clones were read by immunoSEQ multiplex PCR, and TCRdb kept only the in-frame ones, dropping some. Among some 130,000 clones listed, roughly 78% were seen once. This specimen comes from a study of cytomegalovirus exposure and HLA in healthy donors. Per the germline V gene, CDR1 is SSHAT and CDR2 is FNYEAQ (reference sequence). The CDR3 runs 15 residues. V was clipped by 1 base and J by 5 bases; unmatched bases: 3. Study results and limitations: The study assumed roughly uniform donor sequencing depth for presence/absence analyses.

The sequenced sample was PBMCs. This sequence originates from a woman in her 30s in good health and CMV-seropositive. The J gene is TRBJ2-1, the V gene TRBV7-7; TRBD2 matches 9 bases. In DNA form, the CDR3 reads TGTGCCAGCAGCTTAGTTAGCGGGGGTAACAATGAGCAGTTCTTC. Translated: CASSLVSGGNNEQFF.